This TCR beta chain was identified in a study of T cell responses to AZD1222 COVID-19 vaccine. Produced via immunoSEQ multiplex PCR; TCRdb's table is partial and in-frame only. The sample has roughly 100,000 clones, 92% seen once; the top ten hold 1.2%. Trimming left V 1 base short and J 6 bases short, with 10 bases between. Looked up from germline, CDR1 is SGHRS and CDR2 is YFSETQ. CDR3 size: 13 residues. The sequence was obtained from an adult in good health. The chain combines TRBV5-1 with TRBJ1-2, with a weak D call TRBD1 (5 bases). The sample here was peripheral blood, taken on day 0 of AZD1222 vaccination. CDR3 nucleotides: TGCGCCAGCAGCTTGCAGCCGGGGGATGGCTACACCTTC. This gives the protein CASSLQPGDGYTF.